The sequence of this T cell receptor beta chain was determined in a study of blood T cell repertoires in COVID-19. In the study overall: PBMCs, B-cell-depleted T cells, or T cells were the source of the cDNA or gDNA that made up the material.

Germline V gene sequence: CDR1 MGHRA, CDR2 YSYEKL. CDR3 length: 17 amino acids. Trimming removed 1 base from V and 0 bases from J, with 12 bases in between. The study counted Cohort 3 donors as recovered given two negative PCRs, clearance, or symptom resolution. Here immunoSEQ multiplex PCR was the method, and the copy in TCRdb shows in-frame clones only, minus some. Of approximately 170,000 clones listed, roughly 83% are singletons. The sequencing input was PBMCs or T cells enriched from blood (not recorded which). This receptor was obtained from a woman aged 25 to 45 who had recovered from COVID-19. V and J are TRBV4-1 and TRBJ1-4; no definite D call. CDR3 region: CASSQGYSFATNEKLFF. CDR3 in DNA: TGCGCCAGCAGCCAAGGATATAGTTTTGCAACTAATGAAAAACTGTTTTTT.